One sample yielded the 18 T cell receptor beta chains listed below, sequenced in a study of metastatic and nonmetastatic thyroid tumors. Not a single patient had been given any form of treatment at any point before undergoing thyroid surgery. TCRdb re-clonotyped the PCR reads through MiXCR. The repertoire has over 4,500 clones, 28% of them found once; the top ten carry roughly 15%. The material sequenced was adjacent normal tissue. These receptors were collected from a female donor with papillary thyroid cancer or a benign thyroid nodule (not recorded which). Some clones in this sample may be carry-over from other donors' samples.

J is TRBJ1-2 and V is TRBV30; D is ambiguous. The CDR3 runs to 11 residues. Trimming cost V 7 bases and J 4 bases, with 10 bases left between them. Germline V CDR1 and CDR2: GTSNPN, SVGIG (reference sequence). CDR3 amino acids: CAYSRGYGYTF. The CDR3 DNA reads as TGTGCCTACTCGAGAGGCTATGGCTACACCTTC.

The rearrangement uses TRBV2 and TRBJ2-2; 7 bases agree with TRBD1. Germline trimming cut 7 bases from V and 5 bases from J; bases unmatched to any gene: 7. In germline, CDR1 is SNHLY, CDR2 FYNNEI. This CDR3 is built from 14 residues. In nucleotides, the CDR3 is TGTGCCAGCACCCTGACAGGGTTTACCGGGGAGCTGTTTTTT. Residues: CASTLTGFTGELFF.

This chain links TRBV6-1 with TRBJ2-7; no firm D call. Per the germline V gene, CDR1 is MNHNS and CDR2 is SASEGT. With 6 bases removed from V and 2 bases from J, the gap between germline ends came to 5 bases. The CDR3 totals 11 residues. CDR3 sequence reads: CASRNTYEQYF. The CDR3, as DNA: TGTGCCAGCAGGAACACCTACGAGCAGTACTTC.

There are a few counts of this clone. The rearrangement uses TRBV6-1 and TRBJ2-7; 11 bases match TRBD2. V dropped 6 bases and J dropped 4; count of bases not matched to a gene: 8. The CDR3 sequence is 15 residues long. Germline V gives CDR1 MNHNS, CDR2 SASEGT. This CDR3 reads CASRVAGGQVYEQYF. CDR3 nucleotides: TGTGCCAGCAGAGTAGCGGGAGGGCAGGTGTACGAGCAGTACTTC.

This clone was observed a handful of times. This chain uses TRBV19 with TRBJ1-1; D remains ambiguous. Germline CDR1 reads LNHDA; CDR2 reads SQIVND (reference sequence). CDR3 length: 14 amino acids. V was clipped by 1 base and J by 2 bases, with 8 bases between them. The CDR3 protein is CASSIGSSNTEAFF. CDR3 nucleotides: TGTGCCAGTAGTATAGGTAGCTCCAACACTGAAGCTTTCTTT.

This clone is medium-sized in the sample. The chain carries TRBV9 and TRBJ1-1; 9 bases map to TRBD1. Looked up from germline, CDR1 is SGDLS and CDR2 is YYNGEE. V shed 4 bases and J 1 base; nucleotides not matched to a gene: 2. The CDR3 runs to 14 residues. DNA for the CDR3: TGTGCCAGCAGCAGGGGACAGGGGAACACTGAAGCTTTCTTT. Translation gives CASSRGQGNTEAFF.

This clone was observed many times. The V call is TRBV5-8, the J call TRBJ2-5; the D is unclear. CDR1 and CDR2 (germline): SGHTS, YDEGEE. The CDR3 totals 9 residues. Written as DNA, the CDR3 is TGTGCGACGGGAGAGACCCAGTACTTC. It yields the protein CATGETQYF.

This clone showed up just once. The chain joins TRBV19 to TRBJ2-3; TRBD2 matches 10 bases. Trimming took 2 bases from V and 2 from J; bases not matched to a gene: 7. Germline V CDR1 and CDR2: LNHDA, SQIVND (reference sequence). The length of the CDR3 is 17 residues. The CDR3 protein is CASSIISGRDFTDTQYF. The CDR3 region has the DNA TGTGCCAGTAGTATAATCAGCGGGAGGGATTTCACAGATACGCAGTATTTT. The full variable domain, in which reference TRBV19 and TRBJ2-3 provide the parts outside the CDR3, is DGGITQSPKYLFRKEGQNVTLSCEQNLNHDAMYWYRQDPGQGLRLIYYSQIVNDFQKGDIAEGYSVSREKKESFPLTVTSAQKNPTAFYLCASSIISGRDFTDTQYFGPGTRLTVL.

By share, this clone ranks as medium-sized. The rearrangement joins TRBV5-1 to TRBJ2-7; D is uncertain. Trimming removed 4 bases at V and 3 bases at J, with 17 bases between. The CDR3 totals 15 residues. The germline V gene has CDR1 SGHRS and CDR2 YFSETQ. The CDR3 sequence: CASSLLNRAIYEQYF. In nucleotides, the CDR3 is TGCGCCAGCAGCCTCCTTAATCGGGCAATCTACGAGCAGTACTTC.

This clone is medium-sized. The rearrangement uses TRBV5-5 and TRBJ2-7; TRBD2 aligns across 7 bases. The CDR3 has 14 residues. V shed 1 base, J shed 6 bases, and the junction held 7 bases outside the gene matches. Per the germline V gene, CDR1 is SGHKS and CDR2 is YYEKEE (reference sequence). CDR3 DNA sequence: TGTGCCAGCAGCTTGAGGCTAGCGGATCCCGAGCAGTACTTC. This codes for CASSLRLADPEQYF.

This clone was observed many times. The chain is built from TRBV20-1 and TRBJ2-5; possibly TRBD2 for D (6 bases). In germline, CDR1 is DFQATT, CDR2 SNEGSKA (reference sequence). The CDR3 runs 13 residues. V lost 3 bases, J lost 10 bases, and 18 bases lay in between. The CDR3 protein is CSASSRLAKIQYF. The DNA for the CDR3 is TGCAGTGCTAGTTCGCGGCTAGCGAAGATCCAGTACTTC.

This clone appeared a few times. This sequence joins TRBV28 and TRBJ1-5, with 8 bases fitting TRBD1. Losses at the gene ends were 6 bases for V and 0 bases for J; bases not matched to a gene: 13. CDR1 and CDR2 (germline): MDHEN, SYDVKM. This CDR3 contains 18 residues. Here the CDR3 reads CASRFTGGMKYSNQPQHF. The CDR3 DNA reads TGTGCCAGCAGATTTACAGGGGGGATGAAATATAGCAATCAGCCCCAGCATTTT.

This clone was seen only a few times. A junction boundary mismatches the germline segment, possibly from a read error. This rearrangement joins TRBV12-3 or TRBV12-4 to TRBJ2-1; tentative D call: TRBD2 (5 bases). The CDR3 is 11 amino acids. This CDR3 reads CASNKSQRAAF. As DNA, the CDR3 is TGTGCCAGCAACAAAAGTCAGAGGGCGGCCTTC.

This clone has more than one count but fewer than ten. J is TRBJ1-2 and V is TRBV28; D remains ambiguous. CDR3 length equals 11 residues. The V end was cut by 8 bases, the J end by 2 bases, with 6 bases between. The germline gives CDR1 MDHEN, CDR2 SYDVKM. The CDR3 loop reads CASFSNYGYTF. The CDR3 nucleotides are TGTGCCAGCTTCTCAAACTATGGCTACACCTTC.

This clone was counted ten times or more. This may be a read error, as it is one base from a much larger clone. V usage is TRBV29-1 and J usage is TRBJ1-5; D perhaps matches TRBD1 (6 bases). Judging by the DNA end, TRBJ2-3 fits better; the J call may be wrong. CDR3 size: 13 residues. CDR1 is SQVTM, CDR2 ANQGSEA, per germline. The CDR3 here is CSVGDNTNQPQYF. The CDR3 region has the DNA TGCAGCGTTGGGGACAACACGAATCAGCCCCAGTATTTT.

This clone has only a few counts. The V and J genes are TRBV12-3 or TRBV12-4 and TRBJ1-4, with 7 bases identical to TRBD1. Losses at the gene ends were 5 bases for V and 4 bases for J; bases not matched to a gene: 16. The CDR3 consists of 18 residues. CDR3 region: CASSNQGGTADFNEKLFF. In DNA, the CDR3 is TGTGCCAGCAGTAACCAGGGGGGGACAGCGGACTTTAATGAAAAACTGTTTTTT.

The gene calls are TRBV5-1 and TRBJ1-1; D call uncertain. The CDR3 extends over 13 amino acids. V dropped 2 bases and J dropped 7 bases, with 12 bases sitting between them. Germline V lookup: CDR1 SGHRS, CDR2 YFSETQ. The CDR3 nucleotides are TGCGCCAGCAGCTTAGGAGGAAGTGGTGAAGCTTTCTTT. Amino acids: CASSLGGSGEAFF.

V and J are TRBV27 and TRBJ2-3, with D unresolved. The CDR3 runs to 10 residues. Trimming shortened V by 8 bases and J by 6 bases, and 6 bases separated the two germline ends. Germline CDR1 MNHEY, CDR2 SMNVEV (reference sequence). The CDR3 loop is CASGWDTQYF. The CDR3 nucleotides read TGTGCCAGCGGGTGGGATACGCAGTATTTT.